The 3 T cell receptor beta chains listed next were all sequenced from one sample in a study of CD8+CD57+ T cells in acquired aplastic anemia. Individuals selected for sequencing had exhibited CD8+CD57+ cell expansion on flow cytometry. Template material for TCR beta VDJ and CDR3 profiling consisted of genomic DNA. MiXCR, applied by TCRdb to the reads, yields one record per CDR3 protein. The data hold tens of thousands of distinct CDR3 sequences, with under 80% observed a single time. The sequenced sample consisted of sorted CD4+, CD8+, or CD8+CD57+ T cells (not recorded which) from PBMCs. The receptors shown here come from a human donor with aplastic anemia.

The V gene is TRBV20-1, the J gene TRBJ2-1; tentatively, D is TRBD1 (5 bases). CDR3 length: 19 residues. Germline V gene sequence: CDR1 DFQATT, CDR2 SNEGSKA (reference sequence). V dropped 2 bases and J dropped 0 bases, with 23 bases sitting between them. The CDR3 sequence: CSARQWVNRAGYSYNEQFF. CDR3 nucleotides: TGCAGTGCTAGACAATGGGTCAACCGAGCAGGGTACTCCTACAATGAGCAGTTCTTC.

The chain employs TRBV15 and TRBJ1-4; perhaps TRBD1 as D (5 bases). Per germline, CDR1 LNHNV and CDR2 YYDKDF (reference sequence). The length of the CDR3 is 14 residues. Trimming took 1 base from V and 8 from J, leaving 11 bases between them. The CDR3 protein is CATSRGRDWEKLFF. The CDR3 nucleotides are TGTGCCACCAGCAGAGGCAGGGATTGGGAAAAACTGTTTTTT.

This sequence joins TRBV7-9 and TRBJ2-5; a possible D gene is TRBD1 (6 bases). Deletions cut 5 bases from V and 5 bases from J, with 15 bases between. CDR3 size: 14 residues. Germline V gene data show CDR1 as SEHNR and CDR2 as FQNEAQ (reference sequence). DNA of the CDR3: TGTGCCAGCAGCGTACCTGGGACATTGGAGACCCAGTACTTC. This sequence encodes CASSVPGTLETQYF.